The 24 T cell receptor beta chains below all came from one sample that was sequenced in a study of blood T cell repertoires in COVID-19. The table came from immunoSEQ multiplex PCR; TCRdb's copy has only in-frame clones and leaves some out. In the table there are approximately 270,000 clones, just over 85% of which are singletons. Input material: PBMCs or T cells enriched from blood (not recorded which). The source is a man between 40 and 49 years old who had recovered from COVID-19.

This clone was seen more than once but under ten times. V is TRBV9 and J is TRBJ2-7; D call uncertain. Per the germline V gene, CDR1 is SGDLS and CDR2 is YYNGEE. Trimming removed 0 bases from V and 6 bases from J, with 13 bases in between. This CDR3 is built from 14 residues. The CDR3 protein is CASSVDGDSLEQYF. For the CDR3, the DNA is TGTGCCAGCAGCGTAGACGGTGACTCTCTCGAGCAGTACTTC.

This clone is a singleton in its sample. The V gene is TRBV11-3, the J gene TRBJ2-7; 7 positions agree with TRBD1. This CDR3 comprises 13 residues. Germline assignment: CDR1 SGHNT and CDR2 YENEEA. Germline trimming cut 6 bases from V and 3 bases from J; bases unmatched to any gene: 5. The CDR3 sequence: CASSYDRDYEQYF. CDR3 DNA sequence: TGTGCCAGCAGTTACGACAGGGACTACGAGCAGTACTTC.

The CDR3 region has the DNA TGTGCCAGCAGTATGCGGGAGCGAGAGACCCAGTACTTC. Amino acids: CASSMRERETQYF. This chain links TRBV27 with TRBJ2-5, with 7 bases fitting TRBD2. The CDR3 sequence is 13 residues long. CDR1 MNHEY and CDR2 SMNVEV come from the germline V gene (reference sequence). Trimming cost V 5 bases and J 4 bases; bases outside gene matches: 4.

The CDR3 loop reads CASSYLGRGGELFF. The DNA for the CDR3 is TGTGCCAGCAGTTACTTGGGGCGGGGAGGGGAGCTGTTTTTT. The rearrangement links TRBV6-5 to TRBJ2-2; possible D gene TRBD2, 6 bases. Germline V gives CDR1 MNHEY, CDR2 SVGAGI. V lost 1 base to trimming and J lost 8 bases, with 11 bases between them. The CDR3 runs 14 residues.

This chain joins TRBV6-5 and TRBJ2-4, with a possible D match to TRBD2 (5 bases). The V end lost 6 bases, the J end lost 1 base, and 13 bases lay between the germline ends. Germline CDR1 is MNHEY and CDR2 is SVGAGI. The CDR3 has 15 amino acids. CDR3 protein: CASSARGWAKNIQYF. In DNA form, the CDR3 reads TGTGCCAGCAGCGCTCGGGGATGGGCCAAAAACATTCAGTACTTC.

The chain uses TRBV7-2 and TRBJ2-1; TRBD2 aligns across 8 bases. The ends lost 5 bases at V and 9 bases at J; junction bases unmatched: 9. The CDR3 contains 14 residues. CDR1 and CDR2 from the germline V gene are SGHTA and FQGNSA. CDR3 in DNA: TGTGCCAGCAGCCCGGAGACTAGCGCTGGTGAGCAGTTCTTC. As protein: CASSPETSAGEQFF.

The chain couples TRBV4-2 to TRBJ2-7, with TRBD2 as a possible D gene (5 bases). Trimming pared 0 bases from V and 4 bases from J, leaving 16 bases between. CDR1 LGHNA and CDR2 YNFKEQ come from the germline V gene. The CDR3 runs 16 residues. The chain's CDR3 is CASSQDWRSLGYEQYF. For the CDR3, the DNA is TGTGCCAGCAGCCAAGATTGGAGGTCACTGGGGTACGAGCAGTACTTC.

The CDR3 loop reads CASSPGTGGWDEKLFF. The CDR3 DNA reads TGTGCCAGCAGTCCCGGGACAGGGGGCTGGGATGAAAAACTGTTTTTT. The J gene is TRBJ1-4, the V gene TRBV25-1; TRBD1 aligns across 12 bases. After removal of 5 bases from V and 6 bases from J, the junction contained 7 bases not matched to a gene. This CDR3 has 16 amino acids. Germline V gene sequence: CDR1 MGHDK, CDR2 SYGVNS.

CDR3 sequence: CASSRTGAEYGYTF. CDR3 sequence (DNA): TGTGCCAGCAGTAGGACAGGGGCGGAGTATGGCTACACCTTC. The genes are TRBV27 and TRBJ1-2, with 9 positions matching TRBD1. CDR3 length: 14 residues. The germline V gene encodes CDR1 MNHEY and CDR2 SMNVEV (reference sequence). The trim removed 5 bases at V and 5 bases at J, leaving 6 bases unmatched.

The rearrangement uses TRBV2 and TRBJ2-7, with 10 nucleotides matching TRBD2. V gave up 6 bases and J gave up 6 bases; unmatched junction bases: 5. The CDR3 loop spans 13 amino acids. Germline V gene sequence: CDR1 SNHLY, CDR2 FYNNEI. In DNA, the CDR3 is TGTGCCAGCAGCCTGGGACTAGCGAGCGAGCAGTACTTC. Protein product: CASSLGLASEQYF.

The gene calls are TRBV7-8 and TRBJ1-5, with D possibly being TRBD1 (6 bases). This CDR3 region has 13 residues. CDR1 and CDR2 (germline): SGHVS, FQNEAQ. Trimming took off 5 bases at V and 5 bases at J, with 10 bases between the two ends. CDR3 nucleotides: TGTGCCAGCAGCCCGGACAGAGATCAGCCCCAGCATTTT. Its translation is CASSPDRDQPQHF.

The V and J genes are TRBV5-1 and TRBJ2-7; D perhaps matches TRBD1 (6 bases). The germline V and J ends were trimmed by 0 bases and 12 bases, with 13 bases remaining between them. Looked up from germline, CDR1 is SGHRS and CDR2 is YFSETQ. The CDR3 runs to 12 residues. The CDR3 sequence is CASSLEQGHPYF. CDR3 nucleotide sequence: TGCGCCAGCAGCTTGGAACAGGGTCATCCGTACTTC.

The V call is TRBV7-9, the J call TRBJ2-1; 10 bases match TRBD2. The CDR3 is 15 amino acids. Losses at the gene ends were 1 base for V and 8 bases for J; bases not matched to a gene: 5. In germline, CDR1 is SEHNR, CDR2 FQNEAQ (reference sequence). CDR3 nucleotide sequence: TGTGCCAGCAGCTTAGTAGCGGGAGGTTTCGATGAGCAGTTCTTC. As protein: CASSLVAGGFDEQFF.

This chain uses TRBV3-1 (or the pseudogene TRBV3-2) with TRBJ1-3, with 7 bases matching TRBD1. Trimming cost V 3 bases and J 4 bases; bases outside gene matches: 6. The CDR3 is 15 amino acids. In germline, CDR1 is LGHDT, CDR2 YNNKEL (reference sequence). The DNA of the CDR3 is TGTGCCAGCAGCCAGATAGGGGGCGCCGGAAACACCATATATTTT. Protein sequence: CASSQIGGAGNTIYF.

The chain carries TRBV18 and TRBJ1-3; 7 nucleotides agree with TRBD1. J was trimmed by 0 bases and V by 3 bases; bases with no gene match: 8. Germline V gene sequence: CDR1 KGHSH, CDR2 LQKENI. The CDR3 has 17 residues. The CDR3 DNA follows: TGTGCCAGCTCACCCCGGGACAGCTCCTTCTCTGGAAACACCATATATTTT. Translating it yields CASSPRDSSFSGNTIYF.

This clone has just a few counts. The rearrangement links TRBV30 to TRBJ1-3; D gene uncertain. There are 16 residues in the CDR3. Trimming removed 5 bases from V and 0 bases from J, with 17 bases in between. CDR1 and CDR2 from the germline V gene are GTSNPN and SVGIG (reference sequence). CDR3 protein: CAWGRRTAYSGNTIYF. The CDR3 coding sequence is TGTGCCTGGGGTAGGAGGACTGCGTACTCTGGAAACACCATATATTTT.

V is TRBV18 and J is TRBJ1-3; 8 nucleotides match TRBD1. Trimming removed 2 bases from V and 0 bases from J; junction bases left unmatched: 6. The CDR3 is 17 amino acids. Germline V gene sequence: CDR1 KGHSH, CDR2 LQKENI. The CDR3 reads CASSPEGQALSGNTIYF. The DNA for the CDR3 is TGTGCCAGCTCACCAGAGGGACAGGCCCTCTCTGGAAACACCATATATTTT.

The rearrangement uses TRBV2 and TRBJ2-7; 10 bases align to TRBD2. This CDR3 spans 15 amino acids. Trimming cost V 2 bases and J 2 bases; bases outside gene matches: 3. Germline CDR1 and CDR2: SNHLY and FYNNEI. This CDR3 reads CASSELAGGTYEQYF. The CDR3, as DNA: TGTGCCAGCAGTGAATTAGCGGGGGGAACCTACGAGCAGTACTTC. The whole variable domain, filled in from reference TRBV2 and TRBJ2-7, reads EPEVTQTPSHQVTQMGQEVILRCVPISNHLYFYWYRQILGQKVEFLVSFYNNEISEKSEIFDDQFSVERPDGSNFTLKIRSTKLEDSAMYFCASSELAGGTYEQYFGPGTRLTVT.

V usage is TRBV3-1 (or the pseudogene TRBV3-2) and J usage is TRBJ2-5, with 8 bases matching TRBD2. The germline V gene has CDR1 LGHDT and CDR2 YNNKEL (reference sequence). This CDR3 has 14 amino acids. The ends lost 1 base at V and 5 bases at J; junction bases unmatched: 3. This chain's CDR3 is CASSQVTSVETQYF. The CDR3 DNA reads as TGTGCCAGCAGCCAAGTGACTAGCGTGGAGACCCAGTACTTC.

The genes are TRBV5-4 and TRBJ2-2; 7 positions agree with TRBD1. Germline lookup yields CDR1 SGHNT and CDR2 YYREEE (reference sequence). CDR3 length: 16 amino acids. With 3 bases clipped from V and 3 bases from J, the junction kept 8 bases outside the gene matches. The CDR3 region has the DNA TGTGCCAGCAGCTCCGCCGGGACAGAGCACACCGGGGAGCTGTTTTTT. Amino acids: CASSSAGTEHTGELFF.

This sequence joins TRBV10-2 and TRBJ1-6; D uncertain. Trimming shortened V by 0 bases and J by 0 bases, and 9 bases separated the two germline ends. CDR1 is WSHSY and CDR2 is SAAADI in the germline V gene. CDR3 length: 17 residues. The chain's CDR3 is CASSESGQLSYNSPLHF. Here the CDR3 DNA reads TGCGCCAGCAGTGAGTCGGGCCAGCTCTCCTATAATTCACCCCTCCACTTT.

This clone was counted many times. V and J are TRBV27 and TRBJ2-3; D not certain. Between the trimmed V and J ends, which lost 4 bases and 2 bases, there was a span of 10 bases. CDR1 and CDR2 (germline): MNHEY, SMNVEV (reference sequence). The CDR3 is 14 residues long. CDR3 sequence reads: CASSSRLVTDTQYF. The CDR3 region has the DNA TGTGCCAGCAGTTCTAGGCTAGTCACAGATACGCAGTATTTT.

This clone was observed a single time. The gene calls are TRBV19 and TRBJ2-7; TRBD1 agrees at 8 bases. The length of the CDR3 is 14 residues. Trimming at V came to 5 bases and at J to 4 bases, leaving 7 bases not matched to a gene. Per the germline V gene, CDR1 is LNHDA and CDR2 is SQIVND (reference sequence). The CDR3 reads CASSRGQGVYEQYF. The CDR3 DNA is TGTGCCAGTAGTCGTGGACAGGGAGTGTACGAGCAGTACTTC.

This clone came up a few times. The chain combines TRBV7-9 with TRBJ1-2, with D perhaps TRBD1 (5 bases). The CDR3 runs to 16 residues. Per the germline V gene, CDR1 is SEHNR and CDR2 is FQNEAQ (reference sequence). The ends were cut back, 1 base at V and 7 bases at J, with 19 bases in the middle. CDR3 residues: CASSLDQLGRAGGYTF. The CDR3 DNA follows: TGTGCCAGCAGCTTAGATCAGCTGGGGCGAGCCGGTGGCTACACCTTC. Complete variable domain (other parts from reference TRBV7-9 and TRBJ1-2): DTGVSQNPRHKITKRGQNVTFRCDPISEHNRLYWYRQTLGQGPEFLTYFQNEAQLEKSRLLSDRFSAERPKGSFSTLEIQRTEQGDSAMYLCASSLDQLGRAGGYTFGSGTRLTVV.